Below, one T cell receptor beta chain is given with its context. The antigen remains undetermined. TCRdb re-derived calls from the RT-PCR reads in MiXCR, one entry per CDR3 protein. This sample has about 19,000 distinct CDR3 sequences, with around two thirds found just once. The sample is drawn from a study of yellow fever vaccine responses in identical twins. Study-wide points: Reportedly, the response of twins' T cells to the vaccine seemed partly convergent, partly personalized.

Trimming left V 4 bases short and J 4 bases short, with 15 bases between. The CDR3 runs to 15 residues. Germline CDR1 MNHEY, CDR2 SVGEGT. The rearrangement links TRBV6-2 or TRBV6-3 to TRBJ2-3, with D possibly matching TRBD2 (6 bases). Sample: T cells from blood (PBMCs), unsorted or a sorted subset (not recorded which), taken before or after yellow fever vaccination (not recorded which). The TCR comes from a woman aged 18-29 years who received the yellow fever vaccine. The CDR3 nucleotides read TGTGCCAGCAGTTCCCGGGGGTGGGATGCAGATACGCAGTATTTT. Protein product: CASSSRGWDADTQYF.